This TCR beta chain was sequenced during a study of cytomegalovirus exposure and HLA in healthy donors. Broader study findings: When presence/absence was analysed, sequencing depth was taken to be roughly uniform across donors.

The CDR3 consists of 13 residues. V lost 10 bases, J lost 7 bases, and 5 bases stayed unmatched. Germline values: CDR1 LNHDA, CDR2 SQIVND (reference sequence). PCR amplification relied on 60 Vbeta primers (plus 13 Jbeta primers). Original methodology: A follow-up analysis tallied 86 million or so unique TCR beta chains, roughly 11 million shared. Profiling relied on immunoSEQ multiplex PCR, and the TCRdb table lists in-frame clones only, not all of them. The DNA gave D and trimming, while V, J and clone size come from that table. The table has about 140,000 clones, roughly 70% seen once. Turning to this clone: Its target is not known. The identical CDR3 is also encoded by other nucleotide sequences in the sample.

The sample comprised PBMCs. The V and J genes are TRBV19 and TRBJ1-4, with 11 bases fitting TRBD1. The TCR comes from a man aged 30 to 45 in good health and CMV-seronegative. As DNA, the CDR3 is TGTGCCACGAGGGACAGGGGGGGTGAAAAACTGTTTTTT. This encodes CATRDRGGEKLFF.